These 10 T cell receptor beta chains were all obtained from the same sample, sequenced in a study of T cell clones after liver transplantation. Clones were sequenced by immunoSEQ multiplex PCR, and TCRdb holds only the in-frame ones, with some missing. The sample has some 120,000 clones, about nine tenths seen once. The source material was CD4+ T cells from blood, sampled 12 months after liver transplant. These receptors all stem from a human patient who received a liver transplant. The graft donor may account for some of the T cells.

DNA of the CDR3: TGTGCCCGTACACTAGTCGGCGGGGAGCTGTTTTTT. Translating gives CARTLVGGELFF. V is TRBV6-5 and J is TRBJ2-2, with a tentative D call TRBD2 (5 bases). The germline gives CDR1 MNHEY, CDR2 SVGAGI. V dropped 11 bases and J dropped 7 bases, with 14 bases sitting between them. CDR3 size: 12 residues.

The chain carries TRBV5-1 and TRBJ2-5; D assignment may be TRBD1 or TRBD2 (7 bases each). The CDR3 contains 16 residues. Looked up from germline, CDR1 is SGHRS and CDR2 is YFSETQ. Deletions cut 2 bases from V and 5 bases from J, with 19 bases between. The CDR3 spells CASSFFTGTAGETQYF. CDR3 nucleotides: TGCGCCAGCAGCTTTTTCACCGGGACAGCGGGGGAGACCCAGTACTTC. The full variable domain, rest sourced from reference TRBV5-1 and TRBJ2-5, is KAGVTQTPRYLIKTRGQQVTLSCSPISGHRSVSWYQQTPGQGLQFLFEYFSETQRNKGNFPGRFSGRQFSNSRSEMNVSTLELGDSALYLCASSFFTGTAGETQYFGPGTRLLVL.

Here the CDR3 reads CASSPQRDRDAEKLFF. The CDR3 DNA is TGTGCCAGTAGTCCCCAAAGAGACAGGGACGCGGAAAAACTGTTTTTT. This chain uses TRBV19 with TRBJ1-4; TRBD1 aligns across 7 bases. The CDR3 runs 16 residues. V shed 5 bases and J 8 bases; nucleotides not matched to a gene: 14. Germline CDR1 is LNHDA and CDR2 is SQIVND (reference sequence).

The J gene is TRBJ2-3, the V gene TRBV2, with D possibly being TRBD1 (6 bases). Trimming removed 5 bases at V and 8 bases at J, with 14 bases between. CDR3 length: 13 residues. From germline, CDR1 is SNHLY and CDR2 FYNNEI. CDR3 nucleotide sequence: TGTGCCAGCAGTAGTTGGACAGACGGTACGCAGTATTTT. This gives the protein CASSSWTDGTQYF.

The chain has TRBV18 and TRBJ1-1; D gene unclear. This CDR3 has 15 amino acids. Germline V gene lookup returns CDR1 KGHSH and CDR2 LQKENI. V dropped 2 bases and J dropped 3 bases, with 13 bases sitting between them. Here the CDR3 reads CASSPTTPADTEAFF. Written as DNA, the CDR3 is TGTGCCAGCTCACCAACGACCCCGGCGGACACTGAAGCTTTCTTT.

This chain links TRBV19 with TRBJ2-7; TRBD2 aligns across 12 bases. Germline V gives CDR1 LNHDA, CDR2 SQIVND (reference sequence). J lost 5 bases, V lost 6 bases, and 11 bases had no gene match. The CDR3 sequence is 16 residues long. The CDR3 loop is CASSRGRTSGNDEQYF. In nucleotides, the CDR3 is TGTGCCAGTAGCCGGGGACGGACTAGCGGGAACGACGAGCAGTACTTC.

In its sample, this clone was seen a few times. The rearrangement joins TRBV5-6 to TRBJ2-7, with D hard to call. Germline V gives CDR1 SGHDT, CDR2 YYEEEE. Trimming cost V 0 bases and J 4 bases, with 17 bases left between them. This CDR3 region has 16 residues. The CDR3 DNA is TGTGCCAGCAGCTTGGTAAAGGGCCTTTCCCAATACGAGCAGTACTTC. It yields the protein CASSLVKGLSQYEQYF.

The V call is TRBV21-1, the J call TRBJ2-3; TRBD1, the table's D call, lacks a check against the DNA. TRBV21-1 is described as a pseudogene. The CDR3 consists of 19 residues. DNA of the CDR3: TGTGCCAGCAGCAAATCCGGACAAACATTGGTCCCTAGCACAGATACGCAGTATTTT. It specifies CASSKSGQTLVPSTDTQYF.

This rearrangement joins TRBV9 to TRBJ2-1; 15 nucleotides align to TRBD2. The CDR3 extends over 16 amino acids. The J segment lost 8 bases and the V segment lost 0 bases, leaving 3 bases of the junction unmatched. From germline, CDR1 is SGDLS and CDR2 YYNGEE. CDR3 DNA: TGTGCCAGCAGCGTAGAAAGGACTAGCGGGAGGGATGAGCAGTTCTTC. It translates to CASSVERTSGRDEQFF.

This chain connects TRBV11-3 to TRBJ2-5; tentative D call: TRBD2 (5 bases). Per the germline V gene, CDR1 is SGHNT and CDR2 is YENEEA. Between the trimmed V and J ends, which lost 5 bases and 7 bases, there was a span of 20 bases. The CDR3 spans 15 residues. The CDR3 loop reads CASSDRDAKIGTQYF. The CDR3 nucleotides read TGTGCCAGCAGCGACCGGGATGCCAAAATCGGGACCCAGTACTTC. Full variable domain (missing parts from reference TRBV11-3 and TRBJ2-5): EAGVVQSPRYKIIEKKQPVAFWCNPISGHNTLYWYLQNLGQGPELLIRYENEEAVDDSQLPKDRFSAERLKGVDSTLKIQPAELGDSAVYLCASSDRDAKIGTQYFGPGTRLLVL.